The 17 T cell receptor beta chains below come from one sample, sequenced in a study of T cell responses to AZD1222 COVID-19 vaccine (dated by TCRdb to the early 2020s). To prepare the library, the immunoSEQ multiplex PCR assay was applied. In TCRdb, the immuneACCESS table is reduced to in-frame sequences with V and J assigned. These tables do not hold every clone; where another copy was compared, an unresolved V gene accounts for under half, and the others remain unexplained. Recorded for this sample are some 180,000 clones; 92% of them occurred a single time. 1.9% of the sample rests with the top ten. The time point label, read with the paper, signifies: about 28 days (+/-7) after the second vaccine dose. The source material was peripheral blood, sampled 28 days after the second AZD1222 dose. The receptors derive from an adult who received the AZD1222 COVID-19 vaccine.

The chain employs TRBV4-2 and TRBJ2-7; 9 bases match TRBD2. V shed 4 bases, J shed 0 bases, and the junction held 13 bases outside the gene matches. This CDR3 has 18 amino acids. Per the germline V gene, CDR1 is LGHNA and CDR2 is YNFKEQ. CDR3 loop: CASSLYPPREGSSYEQYF. Here the CDR3 DNA reads TGTGCCAGCAGCCTCTACCCCCCGCGGGAGGGAAGCTCCTACGAGCAGTACTTC.

This chain uses TRBV24-1 with TRBJ2-7, with 12 nucleotides matching TRBD2. The CDR3 is 16 amino acids. CDR1 and CDR2 from the germline V gene are KGHDR and SFDVKD. Losses at the gene ends were 2 bases for V and 2 bases for J; bases not matched to a gene: 3. CDR3 sequence (DNA): TGTGCCACCAGTGATTCTCGGACTAGCGGGGCCTACGAGCAGTACTTC. Translated: CATSDSRTSGAYEQYF.

The V gene is TRBV9, the J gene TRBJ1-1; 7 positions match TRBD1. The germline V gene has CDR1 SGDLS and CDR2 YYNGEE. The CDR3 consists of 15 residues. The junction had 8 bases not matched to a gene; V was cut back by 4 bases and J by 2 bases. Here the CDR3 DNA reads TGTGCCAGCAGCCCACAGACAGGGCAAAACACTGAAGCTTTCTTT. Translating it yields CASSPQTGQNTEAFF. The whole variable domain, remainder taken from reference TRBV9 and TRBJ1-1, is DSGVTQTPKHLITATGQRVTLRCSPRSGDLSVYWYQQSLDQGLQFLIQYYNGEERAKGNILERFSAQQFPDLHSELNLSSLELGDSALYFCASSPQTGQNTEAFFGQGTRLTVV.

The rearrangement uses TRBV27 and TRBJ2-3, with D maybe TRBD1 (5 bases). V lost 2 bases and J lost 1, with 10 bases in between. Germline V gives CDR1 MNHEY, CDR2 SMNVEV (reference sequence). This CDR3 comprises 15 residues. CDR3 sequence: CASSLRAQGTDTQYF. CDR3 sequence (DNA): TGTGCCAGCAGTTTACGGGCACAGGGCACAGATACGCAGTATTTT.

The chain combines TRBV6-6 with TRBJ1-2, with D unclear. Germline CDR1 MNHNY, CDR2 SVGAGI (reference sequence). V lost 5 bases and J lost 5, with 6 bases in between. The CDR3 loop spans 11 amino acids. The CDR3 protein is CASSTQYGYTF. The CDR3 DNA follows: TGTGCCAGCAGTACACAATATGGCTACACCTTC.

The chain links TRBV28 to TRBJ1-5, with 8 nucleotides matching TRBD1. The germline V gene has CDR1 MDHEN and CDR2 SYDVKM. V shed 3 bases and J 12 bases; nucleotides not matched to a gene: 7. The CDR3 is 13 amino acids. The CDR3 coding sequence is TGTGCCAGCAGTTTCGGGGGACAGGCAGGCCAGCATTTT. It encodes CASSFGGQAGQHF.

The genes are TRBV5-6 and TRBJ2-5, with D uncertain. V was pared by 3 bases and J by 1 base, with 13 bases between. Germline CDR1 is SGHDT and CDR2 is YYEEEE. The CDR3 sequence is 15 residues long. CDR3 coding DNA: TGTGCCAGCAGCTGGGTGGTTGATACCCAAGAGACCCAGTACTTC. Its protein is CASSWVVDTQETQYF.

V usage is TRBV9 and J usage is TRBJ1-1, with D unresolved. Germline V gene lookup returns CDR1 SGDLS and CDR2 YYNGEE. V gave up 6 bases and J gave up 6 bases, with 9 bases separating them. The CDR3 is made up of 11 amino acids. The CDR3 DNA sequence: TGTGCCAGCACGAGTGGGTCTGAAGCTTTCTTT. This encodes CASTSGSEAFF.

This chain joins TRBV18 and TRBJ2-2, with D perhaps matching TRBD2 (5 bases). V was cut by 8 bases and J by 3 bases, with 37 bases left in between. Germline V gene data show CDR1 as KGHSH and CDR2 as LQKENI. The CDR3 sequence is 22 residues long. DNA for the CDR3: TGTGCCAGCAGAACTACGGGCTTGAATGAGGGCACCTACTTTTGGGACACCGGGGAGCTGTTTTTT. It codes for CASRTTGLNEGTYFWDTGELFF.

This sequence joins TRBV9 and TRBJ2-7; D not resolved. The CDR3 covers 16 residues. The germline gives CDR1 SGDLS, CDR2 YYNGEE. Trimming took 0 bases from V and 1 from J, leaving 14 bases between them. Here the CDR3 reads CASSVATTYPSYEQYF. In DNA form, the CDR3 reads TGTGCCAGCAGCGTAGCTACTACCTACCCTTCCTACGAGCAGTACTTC.

The sample holds one count of this clone. The chain recombines TRBV5-1 with TRBJ2-1; 13 nucleotides agree with TRBD2. Germline lookup yields CDR1 SGHRS and CDR2 YFSETQ. The junction had 8 bases not matched to a gene; V was cut back by 4 bases and J by 4 bases. The CDR3 consists of 17 residues. The CDR3 bases are TGCGCCAGCAGCGGATCCGGGACTAGCGGGGTATACAATGAGCAGTTCTTC. This translates into CASSGSGTSGVYNEQFF.

The CDR3: CASTHDRARIRTGNTIYF. CDR3 nucleotide sequence: TGTGCCAGCACTCATGACCGGGCGCGAATTAGAACTGGAAACACCATATATTTT. This sequence joins TRBV5-8 and TRBJ1-3; D call uncertain. Trimming removed 6 bases at V and 2 bases at J, with 24 bases between. This CDR3 is built from 18 residues. The germline gives CDR1 SGHTS, CDR2 YDEGEE.

This chain connects TRBV6-5 to TRBJ1-5; D gene uncertain. Germline V lookup: CDR1 MNHEY, CDR2 SVGAGI. Trimming pared 6 bases from V and 6 bases from J, leaving 12 bases between. The CDR3 length is 13 residues. CDR3 nucleotides: TGTGCCAGCAGCGACGGATCTGGTCAGCCCCAGCATTTT. It is translated as CASSDGSGQPQHF.

This chain links TRBV2 with TRBJ2-5; D unresolved. V was shortened by 10 bases and J by 5 bases, with 8 bases between the two germline ends. The CDR3 length is 10 residues. Germline V gene data show CDR1 as SNHLY and CDR2 as FYNNEI. The CDR3 DNA reads as TGTGCCATCGGTGGTGAGACCCAGTACTTC. It yields the protein CAIGGETQYF.

The chain employs TRBV4-1 and TRBJ2-3; D possibly matches TRBD1 or TRBD2 (5 bases each). CDR3 length: 15 residues. Trimming shortened V by 3 bases and J by 2 bases, and 12 bases separated the two germline ends. Germline V gives CDR1 MGHRA, CDR2 YSYEKL. This CDR3 reads CASSHLRGPTDTQYF. CDR3 nucleotide sequence: TGCGCCAGCAGCCACCTCCGGGGCCCCACAGATACGCAGTATTTT.

The chain couples TRBV19 to TRBJ2-6; D is perhaps TRBD1 or TRBD2 (5 bases each). Between the trimmed V and J ends, which lost 6 bases and 0 bases, there was a span of 12 bases. Germline CDR1 LNHDA, CDR2 SQIVND (reference sequence). CDR3 length equals 16 residues. This CDR3 is CASRPGTDSGANVLTF. The DNA for the CDR3 is TGTGCCAGTAGACCAGGGACGGACTCTGGGGCCAACGTCCTGACTTTC.

This chain connects TRBV18 to TRBJ1-2; D unclear. The germline V gene encodes CDR1 KGHSH and CDR2 LQKENI. The CDR3 has 13 amino acids. Trimming took off 0 bases at V and 13 bases at J, with 15 bases between the two ends. This chain's CDR3 is CASSPPDRLGGTF. In DNA, the CDR3 is TGTGCCAGCTCACCACCTGACCGCCTCGGCGGCACCTTC.